In its sample, the clone carrying this T cell receptor beta chain was seen once. The data belong to a study of blood T cell repertoires in COVID-19. Study information: There were acute and convalescent COVID-19 samples, and they came from the United States, Italy and Spain. T cells, B-cell-depleted T cells, or PBMCs supplied cDNA or gDNA.

Some clones are missing from TCRdb's copy, which holds only in-frame ones; the method was immunoSEQ multiplex PCR. The data show 150,000 to 200,000 clones, about nine tenths seen once. The V and J ends lost 7 bases and 4 bases, in that order; junction bases with no gene match: 6. The CDR3 runs to 14 residues. Germline V gene sequence: CDR1 KGHDR, CDR2 SFDVKD. This TCR came from a woman aged 60-75 years with COVID-19, enrolled during active disease. Sequenced: peripheral blood. The rearrangement joins TRBV24-1 to TRBJ2-7; 10 bases are a match to TRBD2. The CDR3 sequence is CATSQAGGPYEQYF. The CDR3 DNA sequence: TGTGCCACCAGCCAAGCGGGAGGGCCGTACGAGCAGTACTTC.